Here is one T cell receptor beta chain with its context. The antigen is not known. The second PCR ran about 6 to 12 cycles with a sample-barcoded 5' primer and J-beta primers. TCRdb used MiXCR to reprocess the 5' RACE reads, holding one entry per CDR3 protein. The sample includes more than 1,400,000 distinct CDR3 sequences, 42% of them seen just once. The data stem from a study of blood T cells in healthy people across ages. Study-level points and caveats: The long-lived group displayed more naive CD4+ cells, plus higher diversity, than the aged donors did. The diversity estimates, figures obtained from one million T cells, were considered underestimates.

J gave up 9 bases and V 5 bases, and 10 bases lay outside the gene matches. The length of the CDR3 is 16 residues. Germline V lookup: CDR1 SSHAT, CDR2 FNYEAQ (reference sequence). There were healthy Caucasian individuals from Russia, aged about 6 to 95, serving as donors. The sample, approximately 10 milliliters of peripheral blood, was drawn from each donor. The chain carries TRBV7-7 and TRBJ2-1; the match to TRBD2 covers 13 bases. The sequenced sample consisted of blood. The TCR originated in a woman aged 18-30 years in good health. The CDR3 DNA reads as TGTGCCAGCAGCCGCGGACTAGCGGGAGTAGGCGGTGAGCAGTTCTTC. Encoded protein: CASSRGLAGVGGEQFF.